This T cell receptor (beta chain) originates from a study of shared clonotypes between healthy human individuals. CD4+ cells underwent separation, giving CD45RA+ naive and CD45RA-negative memory subsets. With 6 bases removed from V and 6 bases from J, the gap between germline ends came to 18 bases. The CDR3 is 14 residues long. Per the germline V gene, CDR1 is KGHSH and CDR2 is LQKENI. About this clone itself: Its antigen remains unidentified.

Sequencing was performed with immunoSEQ multiplex PCR; in TCRdb, only in-frame clones are kept and a portion is missing. The sample has fewer than 1.8 million clones, about 98.5% seen once. Study-level results: Naive CD4 clonotypes overlapped across a handful of donors at roughly 4.5%. Owing to a small donor count, the genetic and exposure-history diversity represented was limited. Unshared clonotypes carried lower generation probabilities than those common to all four donors.

The rearrangement links TRBV18 to TRBJ2-7; D may match TRBD1 or TRBD2 (5 bases each). Material for sequencing was naive CD4+ T cells sorted from blood. Specified subset: CD45RA+ positively selected. The receptor was isolated from a man younger than 45 in good health. CDR3 coding DNA: TGTGCCAGCTCCCCTTTAGATAGGGGACCCGAGCAGTACTTC. It is translated as CASSPLDRGPEQYF.